This entry lists 9 T cell receptor beta chains sequenced from one sample in a study of CD8 T cells in Susac syndrome. Random hexamers primed reverse transcription of about 0.45 to 1 ug RNA. TCRdb ran MiXCR on the immunoSEQ multiplex PCR reads and lists one entry per CDR3 protein. The sample contains approximately 190,000 distinct CDR3 sequences, roughly nine tenths of which appear only once. Sequencing was performed on CD4+ T cells from PBMCs. These receptors were collected from a human donor with Susac syndrome.

V and J are TRBV18 and TRBJ1-1; D is unresolved. The CDR3 sequence is 15 residues long. Trimming cost V 2 bases and J 3 bases, with 13 bases left between them. Germline V gives CDR1 KGHSH, CDR2 LQKENI. The CDR3 is CASSPDSLGDTEAFF. Written as DNA, the CDR3 is TGTGCCAGCTCACCAGATTCCCTTGGGGACACTGAAGCTTTCTTT. Full variable domain (missing parts from reference TRBV18 and TRBJ1-1): NAGVMQNPRHLVRRRGQEARLRCSPMKGHSHVYWYRQLPEEGLKFMVYLQKENIIDESGMPKERFSAEFPKEGPSILRIQQVVRGDSAAYFCASSPDSLGDTEAFFGQGTRLTVV.

This clonotype was detected once. J is TRBJ2-1 and V is TRBV6-1; TRBD1 aligns across 9 bases. The V gene's germline CDR1 is MNHNS and CDR2 SASEGT. The CDR3 loop spans 12 amino acids. For the CDR3, the DNA is TGTGGGCGGGACAGGGACTACAATGAGCAGTTCTTC. This gives the protein CGRDRDYNEQFF.

The CDR3 DNA is TGTGCCACGTTCGATTTGGGACAGGGAGGGAATGAGCAGTTCTTC. Translating it yields CATFDLGQGGNEQFF. The chain recombines TRBV10-3 with TRBJ2-1, with 9 nucleotides matching TRBD1. CDR1 ENHRY and CDR2 SYGVKD come from the germline V gene. This CDR3 comprises 15 residues. Unmatched junction bases numbered 14, after V lost 10 bases and J lost 7 bases.

This chain links TRBV20-1 with TRBJ2-2; 12 bases line up with TRBD2. Looked up from germline, CDR1 is DFQATT and CDR2 is SNEGSKA (reference sequence). V trimming: 3 bases; J trimming: 5 bases; junction bases outside the gene matches: 4. CDR3 length: 15 residues. CDR3 amino acids: CSARSSGRETGELFF. CDR3 nucleotides: TGCAGTGCTAGGTCTAGCGGGAGGGAGACCGGGGAGCTGTTTTTT.

The chain recombines TRBV7-9 with TRBJ2-3, with D uncertain. The CDR3 runs 15 residues. V dropped 3 bases and J dropped 2 bases, with 12 bases sitting between them. Germline-derived CDR1 and CDR2 are SEHNR and FQNEAQ (reference sequence). CDR3 in DNA: TGTGCCAGCAGCTTTATGGGTATTATCACAGATACGCAGTATTTT. The encoded protein is CASSFMGIITDTQYF.

This chain uses TRBV29-1 with TRBJ1-5; D unclear. Trimming pared 4 bases from V and 2 bases from J, leaving 9 bases between. Germline loops: CDR1 SQVTM, CDR2 ANQGSEA. The CDR3 sequence is 13 residues long. The CDR3 DNA is TGCAGCGTTGCGGGCGCGGGCAATCAGCCCCAGCATTTT. Translated: CSVAGAGNQPQHF.

In DNA form, the CDR3 reads TGTGCCAGCACGATCCGATTGAGGGGGGAAGCTTTCTTT. Its translation: CASTIRLRGEAFF. The chain recombines TRBV28 with TRBJ1-1; maybe TRBD1 (6 bases). Germline CDR1 is MDHEN and CDR2 is SYDVKM. V was trimmed by 7 bases and J by 8 bases, leaving 17 bases between them. The CDR3 length is 13 residues.

V is TRBV3-1 and J is TRBJ2-7; unclear D gene. Per the germline V gene, CDR1 is LGHDT and CDR2 is YNNKEL (reference sequence). V gave up 2 bases and J gave up 2 bases, with 13 bases separating them. The CDR3 extends over 15 amino acids. This CDR3 is CASSQIRPGAYEQYF. In DNA form, the CDR3 reads TGTGCCAGCAGCCAAATAAGGCCGGGTGCCTACGAGCAGTACTTC.

The chain couples TRBV6-5 to TRBJ2-7; D is undetermined. V was shortened by 6 bases and J by 4 bases, with 7 bases between the two germline ends. The CDR3 runs 11 residues. In germline, CDR1 is MNHEY, CDR2 SVGAGI. The CDR3 bases are TGTGCCAGCAGGGCTCAATACGAGCAGTACTTC. This codes for CASRAQYEQYF.